This TCR beta chain derives from a study of T cell repertoires in cytomegalovirus infection. The overall study: Carrying CMV and the relevant HLA type showed in public TCR beta signatures.

TCRdb called the reads again in MiXCR, with one record for every CDR3 protein. The data contain about 130,000 distinct CDR3 sequences, 25% to 35% of them singletons. This clonotype was detected a few times. The antigen is undetermined. The sequence was obtained from a human donor in good health (CMV status not recorded). Some clones in this sample may be carry-over from other donors' samples. The sample was CD8+ T cells from cultured PBMCs, taken from culture after CMV antigen stimulation.

In DNA, the CDR3 is TGTGCCAGTAGAGGAGGGACGAACACTGAAGCTTTCTTT. It is translated as CASRGGTNTEAFF. The gene calls are TRBV7-2 and TRBJ1-1; a weak D match, TRBD1 (5 bases). V gave up 9 bases and J gave up 1 base, with 12 bases separating them. Germline assignment: CDR1 SGHTA and CDR2 FQGNSA. The CDR3 runs to 13 residues.